These 4 T cell receptor beta chains were sequenced from one sample in a study of CXCR3-negative and CXCR3-positive naive CD8 T cells (dated by TCRdb to about 2019). These reads were obtained on a NextSeq 550. The Human TCR Profiling Kit (MiLaboratory) was used to prepare UMI-labeled 5' RACE TRB cDNA libraries. TCRdb reprocessed the reads, and each CDR3 protein sequence is entered once, without DNA. The table held for this sample gives some 40,000 distinct CDR3 sequences. Roughly 7.7% of the sample belongs to the ten largest clones. The sequenced sample was memory CD8+ T cells from blood. This specimen's cell subset or site label, per the study, means: conventional CD8+ memory T cells (TMEM), sorted as controls. The receptors stem from a human donor in good health. Some clones in this sample may be carry-over from other donors' samples.

The rearrangement joins TRBV7-9 to TRBJ2-1; TCRdb's assignment of TRBD2 cannot be checked, as there is no DNA. This CDR3 comprises 15 residues. Germline CDR1 reads SEHNR; CDR2 reads FQNEAQ (reference sequence). CDR3 loop: CASSRTGPSYNEQFF.

CDR3: CAWSVGTGNEQFF. V is TRBV30 and J is TRBJ2-1; checking the TCRdb D call of TRBD1 is not possible without DNA. Germline V lookup: CDR1 GTSNPN, CDR2 SVGIG (reference sequence). There are 13 residues in the CDR3.

The chain carries TRBV14 and TRBJ2-5. Germline values: CDR1 SGHDN, CDR2 FVKESK. This CDR3 region has 13 residues. CDR3 region: CASSQDPWPTQYF. Complete variable domain (other parts from reference TRBV14 and TRBJ2-5): EAGVTQFPSHSVIEKGQTVTLRCDPISGHDNLYWYRRVMGKEIKFLLHFVKESKQDESGMPNNRFLAERTGGTYSTLKVQPAELEDSGVYFCASSQDPWPTQYFGPGTRLLVL.

This sequence joins TRBV7-7 and TRBJ2-7; as DNA is missing, the TRBD1 call by TCRdb cannot be tested. This CDR3 region has 21 residues. The V gene's germline CDR1 is SSHAT and CDR2 FNYEAQ (reference sequence). The CDR3: CASSWRDETISGGLPTYEQYF.